Listed below are T cell receptor beta chains from one sample, sequenced in a study of blood T cell repertoires in COVID-19. Measured with immunoSEQ multiplex PCR; TCRdb has only the in-frame clones, and not every one. Of roughly 56,000 clones listed, around 86% are singletons. The specimen was peripheral blood. The receptors were gathered from a man in his forties or fifties with active COVID-19. CDR3s include the opening cysteine and the closing phenylalanine or tryptophan. The D gene is left open where the match is weak. Clone size is not always given. Where it is, it says once, few, many or a class for expanded clones.

d_call	cdr3_length	v_call	clone_size	j_call	cdr3_aa	cdr3_nt
.	15	TRBV27	.	TRBJ2-1	CASSFDGSSYNEQFF	TGTGCCAGCAGTTTTGACGGGAGCTCCTACAATGAGCAGTTCTTC
.	15	TRBV7-8	.	TRBJ1-5	CASSLAAGVGQPQHF	TGTGCCAGCAGCTTAGCCGCCGGGGTCGGTCAGCCCCAGCATTTT
.	13	TRBV2	.	TRBJ1-1	CASSYEGETEAFF	TGTGCCAGCAGTTACGAGGGGGAGACTGAAGCTTTCTTT
TRBD2	14	TRBV6-6	.	TRBJ2-2	CASSYIGGTGELFF	TGTGCCAGCAGTTATATCGGGGGGACCGGGGAGCTGTTTTTT
.	18	TRBV19	.	TRBJ2-7	CASSTQQSWPGQDYEQYF	TGTGCCAGTAGTACCCAGCAGTCTTGGCCAGGACAAGACTACGAGCAGTACTTC
.	13	TRBV5-5	.	TRBJ1-2	CASSFGANYGYTF	TGTGCCAGCAGCTTCGGAGCTAACTATGGCTACACCTTC
.	11	TRBV20-1	.	TRBJ2-7	CSAGPPGEQYF	TGCAGTGCCGGCCCCCCGGGGGAGCAGTACTTC
TRBD1	15	TRBV30	once	TRBJ1-1	CAWSVGQAASNEAFF	TGTGCCTGGAGTGTAGGACAGGCCGCGTCCAATGAAGCTTTCTTT
.	15	TRBV11-2	.	TRBJ2-3	CASSLGLRQTDTQYF	TGTGCCAGCAGCTTGGGGTTGCGACAGACAGATACGCAGTATTTT
.	12	TRBV30	.	TRBJ2-7	CAGGRETNEQYF	TGTGCCGGGGGGCGGGAGACCAACGAGCAGTACTTC
.	14	TRBV23-1	.	TRBJ2-7	CASSLRDTCYEQYF	TGCGCCAGCAGTCTCCGGGACACTTGCTACGAGCAGTACTTC
TRBD1	13	TRBV18	once	TRBJ1-4	CASSGQANEKLFF	TGTGCCAGCTCGGGACAGGCCAATGAAAAACTGTTTTTT
TRBD1	17	TRBV5-1	.	TRBJ2-7	CASSLGVGQVGTNEQYF	TGCGCCAGCAGCTTGGGGGTCGGACAGGTGGGTACTAACGAGCAGTACTTC
TRBD2	15	TRBV7-2	.	TRBJ2-3	CASSRTSGGADTQYF	TGTGCCAGCAGCCGGACTAGCGGGGGGGCAGATACGCAGTATTTT
.	12	TRBV11-2	.	TRBJ1-2	CASTSVRGGYTF	TGTGCCAGCACCTCAGTTCGGGGTGGCTACACCTTC
TRBD2	15	TRBV5-1	.	TRBJ2-3	CASSFSGGASDTQYF	TGCGCCAGCAGCTTTAGCGGGGGGGCGAGTGATACGCAGTATTTT
TRBD2	15	TRBV19	.	TRBJ2-2	CASSPLAGDAGELFF	TGTGCCAGTAGTCCTCTAGCGGGGGACGCCGGGGAGCTGTTTTTT
.	14	TRBV15	.	TRBJ1-5	CATSGDSAHQPQHF	TGTGCCACTTCAGGGGATTCCGCCCATCAGCCCCAGCATTTT